This TCR beta chain was sequenced for a study of CD8 T cells in Susac syndrome. In blood CD8+ and CD4+ T cells, TCR beta underwent sequencing. Those who served as multiple sclerosis controls were treatment-naive patients with stable or active relapsing-remitting disease. Isolation of CD8+ and CD4+ T cells was performed negatively, whereas enrichment of TEMRA cells was done by FACS. CDR1 MDHEN and CDR2 SYDVKM come from the germline V gene. Trimming took 3 bases from V and 2 from J, leaving 17 bases between them. The CDR3 covers 17 residues. The RNA input was about 0.5 to 1 ug, and it was reverse transcribed with random hexamers. The TCR beta CDR3 was amplified by immunoSEQ multiplex PCR across 54 Vbeta, 13 Jbeta. MiXCR, applied by TCRdb to the immunoSEQ multiplex PCR reads, yields one record per CDR3 protein. Counted here are some 52,000 distinct CDR3 sequences, approximately 93% occurring once; the ten biggest clones make up 0.4% to 0.55%.

The TCR was taken from a human donor with multiple sclerosis. The chain uses TRBV28 and TRBJ1-5, with unresolved D. Sequencing input: CD8+ T cells from PBMCs. The CDR3 is CASSFNPPRVGNQPQHF. CDR3 DNA sequence: TGTGCCAGCAGTTTTAACCCTCCCCGGGTGGGCAATCAGCCCCAGCATTTT. Drawing the rest from reference TRBV28 and TRBJ1-5, the complete variable domain is DVKVTQSSRYLVKRTGEKVFLECVQDMDHENMFWYRQDPGLGLRLIYFSYDVKMKEKGDIPEGYSVSREKKERFSLILESASTNQTSMYLCASSFNPPRVGNQPQHFGDGTRLSIL.